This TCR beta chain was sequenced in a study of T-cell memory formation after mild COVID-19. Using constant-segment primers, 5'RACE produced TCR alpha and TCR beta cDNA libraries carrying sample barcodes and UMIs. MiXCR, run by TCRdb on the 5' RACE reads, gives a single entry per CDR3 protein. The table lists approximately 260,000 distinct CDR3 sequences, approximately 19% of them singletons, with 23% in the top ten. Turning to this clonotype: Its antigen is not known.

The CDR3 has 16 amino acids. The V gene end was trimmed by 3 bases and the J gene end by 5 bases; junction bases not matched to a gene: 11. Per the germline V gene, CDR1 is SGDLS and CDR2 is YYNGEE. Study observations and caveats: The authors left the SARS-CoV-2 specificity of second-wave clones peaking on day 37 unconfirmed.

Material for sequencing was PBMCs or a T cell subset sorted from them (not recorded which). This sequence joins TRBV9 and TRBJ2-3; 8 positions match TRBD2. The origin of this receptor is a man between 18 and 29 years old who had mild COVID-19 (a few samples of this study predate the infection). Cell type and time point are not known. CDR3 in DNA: TGTGCCAGCAGCGCTCGCCCGGGGGGGCAGGGAGATACGCAGTATTTT. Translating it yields CASSARPGGQGDTQYF.